This T cell receptor (beta chain) derives from a study of blood T cell repertoires in COVID-19. Repertoires were generated with immunoSEQ multiplex PCR, while TCRdb's copy carries only in-frame clones and drops some. Among some 97,000 clones, around 86% were seen once, and the ten largest hold about 2.5%. The source is a woman aged 45-65 years who had recovered from COVID-19. The sample consisted of PBMCs or T cells enriched from blood (not recorded which).

The CDR3 reads CASSVGVIEPQHF. In nucleotides, the CDR3 is TGTGCCAGCAGCGTAGGAGTAATTGAGCCCCAGCATTTT. V gene TRBV9 combines with J gene TRBJ1-5; D gene ambiguous. In germline, CDR1 is SGDLS, CDR2 YYNGEE. Trimming removed 0 bases from V and 8 bases from J, with 9 bases in between. This CDR3 comprises 13 residues.